The 30 T cell receptor beta chains below all came from one sample that was sequenced in a study of blood T cell repertoires in COVID-19. The assay was immunoSEQ multiplex PCR, and TCRdb's table has in-frame clones only and misses some. The sample carries fewer than 85,000 clones, approximately 78% recorded once. The sample consisted of peripheral blood. Source of these receptors: a woman over 75 with active or convalescent COVID-19.

This chain joins TRBV4-1 and TRBJ2-3, with 14 bases aligning to TRBD2. V dropped 4 bases and J dropped 11; count of bases not matched to a gene: 8. The CDR3 runs 15 residues. In germline, CDR1 is MGHRA, CDR2 YSYEKL. The CDR3 sequence: CASSLGLAGASKQYF. CDR3 nucleotides: TGCGCCAGCAGCCTGGGACTAGCGGGAGCATCAAAGCAGTATTTT.

This sequence joins TRBV10-3 and TRBJ2-6; possibly TRBD2 for D (5 bases). CDR3 length: 18 residues. Germline V gene lookup returns CDR1 ENHRY and CDR2 SYGVKD. The V end lost 0 bases, the J end lost 1 base, and 13 bases lay between the germline ends. For the CDR3, the DNA is TGTGCCATCAGTGAGTCCGTAGGACTGGGATCTGGGGCCAACGTCCTGACTTTC. Translating it yields CAISESVGLGSGANVLTF.

This clone showed up just once. The gene calls are TRBV6-4 and TRBJ2-7; D perhaps matches TRBD2 (5 bases). The CDR3 totals 13 residues. The V gene lost 6 bases and the J gene lost 4 bases, with 13 bases spanning the gap. Germline V gene lookup returns CDR1 MRHNA and CDR2 SNTAGT. The chain's CDR3 is CASRSLSEYEQYF. The CDR3, as DNA: TGTGCCAGCAGGAGCCTTAGCGAGTACGAGCAGTACTTC.

V is TRBV10-3 and J is TRBJ1-2, with 10 bases lining up with TRBD1. This CDR3 is 16 amino acids long. Trimming took 4 bases from V and 5 from J; bases not matched to a gene: 10. Germline CDR1 ENHRY, CDR2 SYGVKD. CDR3 region: CAISGSGTGVMYGYTF. DNA for the CDR3: TGTGCCATCAGTGGATCCGGGACAGGGGTTATGTATGGCTACACCTTC.

This chain joins TRBV3-1 (or the pseudogene TRBV3-2) and TRBJ1-1; D remains unclear. V lost 1 base and J lost 2, with 8 bases in between. In germline, CDR1 is LGHDT, CDR2 YNNKEL (reference sequence). The CDR3 runs to 14 residues. The CDR3 protein is CASSQVRSNTEAFF. In nucleotides, the CDR3 is TGTGCCAGCAGCCAAGTAAGGAGTAACACTGAAGCTTTCTTT.

The chain joins TRBV7-9 to TRBJ2-2, with D possibly TRBD2 on 5 matching bases. In germline, CDR1 is SEHNR, CDR2 FQNEAQ (reference sequence). The germline V and J ends were trimmed by 5 bases and 1 base, with 14 bases remaining between them. The CDR3 contains 16 residues. The DNA for the CDR3 is TGTGCCAGCAGCCCTAGGGCCGGGAAGAACACCGGGGAGCTGTTTTTT. Encoded protein: CASSPRAGKNTGELFF.

As to this clone: The junction does not match germline at one end; this may be a read error. The genes are TRBV7-7 and TRBJ1-4, with D perhaps matching TRBD1 (5 bases). Germline V gene sequence: CDR1 SSHAT, CDR2 FNYEAQ (reference sequence). The CDR3 runs to 13 residues. CDR3 bases: TGTGCTAGCAGTTCGTCCGGGGGAGGCAAACTGTTTTTT. Its protein is CASSSSGGGKLFF.

The chain joins TRBV19 to TRBJ1-4; D is unresolved. Trimming stripped 3 bases from V and 3 bases from J, with 8 bases between. This CDR3 has 14 residues. In germline, CDR1 is LNHDA, CDR2 SQIVND (reference sequence). CDR3 region: CASSIVSANEKLFF. For the CDR3, the DNA is TGTGCCAGTAGTATCGTATCCGCTAATGAAAAACTGTTTTTT.

The chain uses TRBV4-1 and TRBJ1-1; the match to TRBD1 covers 8 bases. Trimming at V came to 0 bases and at J to 6 bases, leaving 15 bases not matched to a gene. Germline CDR1 reads MGHRA; CDR2 reads YSYEKL. This CDR3 has 18 amino acids. The CDR3 DNA reads TGCGCCAGCAGCCAAGATAGGGGAACCCGGGACAGGACTTCTGAAGCTTTCTTT. This sequence encodes CASSQDRGTRDRTSEAFF.

This chain links TRBV11-3 with TRBJ2-5; 8 bases agree with TRBD2. From germline, CDR1 is SGHNT and CDR2 YENEEA. The CDR3 covers 15 residues. V lost 2 bases to trimming and J lost 6 bases; unmatched junction nucleotides: 8. CDR3 protein: CASSLRAGGGQTQYF. The DNA of the CDR3 is TGTGCCAGCAGCTTACGCGCGGGGGGTGGGCAGACCCAGTACTTC.

V is TRBV27 and J is TRBJ2-3, with D maybe TRBD1 (6 bases). Trimming shortened V by 9 bases and J by 1 base, and 11 bases separated the two germline ends. Germline V gives CDR1 MNHEY, CDR2 SMNVEV (reference sequence). The CDR3 totals 13 residues. As DNA, the CDR3 is TGTGCCAGACGGGACAACCGCACAGATACGCAGTATTTT. Amino acids: CARRDNRTDTQYF.

This sequence joins TRBV14 and TRBJ2-7; 9 bases are a match to TRBD1. V shed 3 bases and J 7 bases; nucleotides not matched to a gene: 13. This CDR3 has 16 amino acids. CDR1 is SGHDN, CDR2 FVKESK, per germline. CDR3 DNA sequence: TGTGCCAGCAGCCAGAGAAGGGGACAGGGCCCCTCGGAGCAGTACTTC. This encodes CASSQRRGQGPSEQYF.

V is TRBV5-1 and J is TRBJ2-7; 9 nucleotides agree with TRBD1. The CDR3 runs to 16 residues. Losses at the gene ends were 0 bases for V and 2 bases for J; bases not matched to a gene: 6. CDR1 and CDR2 from the germline V gene are SGHRS and YFSETQ. In DNA, the CDR3 is TGCGCCAGCAGCTTGGTAGGGACAGGGACAGCCTACGAGCAGTACTTC. This sequence encodes CASSLVGTGTAYEQYF.

The rearrangement uses TRBV7-2 and TRBJ2-7; D might be TRBD1 (5 bases). Germline CDR1 and CDR2: SGHTA and FQGNSA. The CDR3 spans 16 residues. V gave up 1 base and J gave up 0 bases, with 13 bases separating them. The CDR3 region is CASSLGGETASYEQYF. DNA for the CDR3: TGTGCCAGCAGCTTAGGCGGCGAGACAGCCTCCTACGAGCAGTACTTC.

In DNA, the CDR3 is TGTGCCAGCAGCGTAGAGTCCGAGACAAACTATGGCTACACCTTC. It translates to CASSVESETNYGYTF. This chain uses TRBV9 with TRBJ1-2; D uncertain. CDR1 is SGDLS and CDR2 is YYNGEE in the germline V gene. The CDR3 length is 15 residues. The V gene lost 0 bases and the J gene lost 2 bases, with 11 bases spanning the gap.

At least ten counts were recorded for this clone. The CDR3 bases are TGTGCCAGCAGTGAAGCCTACACTACCAACCCCTCTGGAAACACCATATATTTT. This sequence encodes CASSEAYTTNPSGNTIYF. The rearrangement links TRBV6-1 to TRBJ1-3, with D uncertain. Trimming cost V 0 bases and J 0 bases, with 15 bases left between them. The germline V gene has CDR1 MNHNS and CDR2 SASEGT. This CDR3 spans 18 amino acids.

This chain uses TRBV7-7 with TRBJ2-2, with 7 bases that match TRBD2. The CDR3 contains 20 residues. Trimming at V came to 5 bases and at J to 7 bases, leaving 25 bases not matched to a gene. Germline CDR1 and CDR2: SSHAT and FNYEAQ (reference sequence). The CDR3 spells CASSPAAGIRLSGAVGELFF. DNA for the CDR3: TGTGCCAGCAGCCCCGCGGCGGGGATTAGGTTGAGCGGGGCGGTCGGGGAGCTGTTTTTT.

The chain carries TRBV24-1 and TRBJ2-7; D is perhaps TRBD2 (6 bases). V lost 6 bases and J 0 bases, leaving 14 bases between the germline ends. The germline V gene has CDR1 KGHDR and CDR2 SFDVKD. The CDR3 has 15 amino acids. The CDR3, as DNA: TGTGCCACCAGTCCCTCTTCCGGGAGCTCCTACGAGCAGTACTTC. Protein sequence: CATSPSSGSSYEQYF.

Here the CDR3 DNA reads TGCGCCAGCAGTGGGGGCGGGGTTGAAGAAGATACGCAGTATTTT. Protein product: CASSGGGVEEDTQYF. The genes are TRBV10-1 and TRBJ2-3; tentatively, D is TRBD2 (6 bases). The CDR3 is 15 residues long. Trimming stripped 4 bases from V and 5 bases from J, with 16 bases between. Germline V gene data show CDR1 as WNHNN and CDR2 as SYGVQD (reference sequence).

This chain links TRBV28 with TRBJ1-3; D gene unclear. This CDR3 region has 15 residues. Trimming took off 6 bases at V and 0 bases at J, with 12 bases between the two ends. Germline CDR1 is MDHEN and CDR2 is SYDVKM. CDR3 region: CASSTPYVSGNTIYF. CDR3 bases: TGTGCCAGCAGCACACCGTACGTCTCTGGAAACACCATATATTTT.

The chain employs TRBV3-1 (or the pseudogene TRBV3-2) and TRBJ1-2, with a weak D call TRBD1 (5 bases). Germline CDR1 LGHDT, CDR2 YNNKEL (reference sequence). This CDR3 region has 14 residues. V dropped 0 bases and J dropped 13 bases, with 18 bases sitting between them. The CDR3 DNA reads TGTGCCAGCAGCCAAGATTTGGGGCTCATGCGTTTCACCTTC. This gives the protein CASSQDLGLMRFTF.

The chain carries TRBV11-2 and TRBJ1-1, with D unresolved. The germline CDR1 and CDR2 sequences are SGHAT and FQNNGV. The CDR3 spans 15 residues. Trimming removed 6 bases at V and 1 base at J, with 15 bases between. The CDR3 DNA reads TGTGCCAGCAGTAACACCGGGAGACGGAACACTGAAGCTTTCTTT. Translating it yields CASSNTGRRNTEAFF.

The chain has TRBV7-9 and TRBJ2-3; D remains ambiguous. The V end was cut by 2 bases, the J end by 6 bases, with 9 bases between. This CDR3 comprises 13 residues. CDR1 and CDR2 (germline): SEHNR, FQNEAQ (reference sequence). The CDR3: CASSLTGPDTQYF. In nucleotides, the CDR3 is TGTGCCAGCAGCTTAACTGGTCCGGATACGCAGTATTTT. The variable domain in full, completed from reference TRBV7-9 and TRBJ2-3, reads DTGVSQNPRHKITKRGQNVTFRCDPISEHNRLYWYRQTLGQGPEFLTYFQNEAQLEKSRLLSDRFSAERPKGSFSTLEIQRTEQGDSAMYLCASSLTGPDTQYFGPGTRLTVL.

This clone was observed a single time. The rearrangement uses TRBV5-5 and TRBJ1-2, with D possibly TRBD1 on 6 matching bases. V was clipped by 4 bases and J by 2 bases, with 15 bases between them. CDR3 length: 15 residues. The V gene's germline CDR1 is SGHKS and CDR2 YYEKEE (reference sequence). DNA for the CDR3: TGTGCCAGCAGCAAAAACTGGCAGGGGAACTATGGCTACACCTTC. This translates into CASSKNWQGNYGYTF. Full variable domain (missing parts from reference TRBV5-5 and TRBJ1-2): DAGVTQSPTHLIKTRGQQVTLRCSPISGHKSVSWYQQVLGQGPQFIFQYYEKEERGRGNFPDRFSARQFPNYSSELNVNALLLGDSALYLCASSKNWQGNYGYTFGSGTRLTVV.

This chain uses TRBV5-6 with TRBJ2-7; D not resolved. There are 12 residues in the CDR3. The germline V gene has CDR1 SGHDT and CDR2 YYEEEE. V was clipped by 0 bases and J by 3 bases, with 4 bases between them. This chain's CDR3 is CASSLEHYEQYF. DNA of the CDR3: TGTGCCAGCAGCTTGGAACACTACGAGCAGTACTTC.

The chain uses TRBV5-1 and TRBJ2-7, with 10 bases that match TRBD1. CDR3 length equals 15 residues. V gave up 4 bases and J gave up 2 bases; unmatched junction bases: 6. CDR1 is SGHRS and CDR2 is YFSETQ in the germline V gene. CDR3 protein: CASSTLGQGAYEQYF. In DNA form, the CDR3 reads TGCGCCAGCAGCACGCTAGGACAGGGGGCCTACGAGCAGTACTTC. Supplemented by reference TRBV5-1 and TRBJ2-7, the full variable domain reads KAGVTQTPRYLIKTRGQQVTLSCSPISGHRSVSWYQQTPGQGLQFLFEYFSETQRNKGNFPGRFSGRQFSNSRSEMNVSTLELGDSALYLCASSTLGQGAYEQYFGPGTRLTVT.

The J gene is TRBJ1-3, the V gene TRBV21-1; the table's D call, TRBD1, was not checked against the DNA. TRBV21-1 constitutes a pseudogene. This CDR3 is built from 18 residues. CDR3 sequence: CASSTGVQGRHSGNTIYF. The CDR3 bases are TGTGCCAGCAGCACCGGGGTACAGGGGCGCCACTCTGGAAACACCATATATTTT.

This chain links TRBV12-5 with TRBJ2-3, with D hard to call. The CDR3 has 18 amino acids. Germline V gene sequence: CDR1 LGHNT, CDR2 FRNRAP. Trimming cost V 3 bases and J 1 base, with 20 bases left between them. This CDR3 is CASGLDSKTAFGTDTQYF. In DNA form, the CDR3 reads TGTGCTAGTGGTTTAGACTCCAAAACCGCCTTCGGCACAGATACGCAGTATTTT.

This clone turned up a few times. This chain joins TRBV20-1 and TRBJ2-1; D remains ambiguous. Germline V gives CDR1 DFQATT, CDR2 SNEGSKA (reference sequence). V was clipped by 3 bases and J by 0 bases, with 9 bases between them. The CDR3 runs to 14 residues. The DNA for the CDR3 is TGCAGTGCTAGTAGCTTGTTCTCCTACAATGAGCAGTTCTTC. This encodes CSASSLFSYNEQFF.

This chain uses TRBV19 with TRBJ2-5, with D possibly being TRBD1 (5 bases). The germline V and J ends were trimmed by 5 bases and 9 bases, with 16 bases remaining between them. Germline V gene sequence: CDR1 LNHDA, CDR2 SQIVND (reference sequence). This CDR3 is 13 amino acids long. The CDR3 loop reads CASSPQGQGAQYF. DNA of the CDR3: TGTGCCAGTAGTCCTCAGGGCCAAGGGGCCCAGTACTTC.